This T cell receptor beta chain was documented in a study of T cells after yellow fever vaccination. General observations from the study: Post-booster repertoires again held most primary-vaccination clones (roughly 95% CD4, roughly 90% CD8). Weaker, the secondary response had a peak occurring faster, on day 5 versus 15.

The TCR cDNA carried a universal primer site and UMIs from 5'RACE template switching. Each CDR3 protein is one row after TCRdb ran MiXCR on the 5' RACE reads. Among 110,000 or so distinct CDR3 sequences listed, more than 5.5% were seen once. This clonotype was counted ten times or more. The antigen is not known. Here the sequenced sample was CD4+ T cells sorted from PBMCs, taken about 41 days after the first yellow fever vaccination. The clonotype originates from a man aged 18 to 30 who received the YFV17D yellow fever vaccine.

CDR3 nucleotides: TGCGCCAGCAGCCAATTGACTAGCGGGGGCCAGGAGCAGTTCTTC. It translates to CASSQLTSGGQEQFF. The chain employs TRBV4-3 and TRBJ2-1; 12 bases map to TRBD2. This CDR3 is 15 amino acids long. CDR1 LGHNA and CDR2 YSLEER come from the germline V gene. With 2 bases clipped from V and 10 bases from J, the junction kept 6 bases outside the gene matches.